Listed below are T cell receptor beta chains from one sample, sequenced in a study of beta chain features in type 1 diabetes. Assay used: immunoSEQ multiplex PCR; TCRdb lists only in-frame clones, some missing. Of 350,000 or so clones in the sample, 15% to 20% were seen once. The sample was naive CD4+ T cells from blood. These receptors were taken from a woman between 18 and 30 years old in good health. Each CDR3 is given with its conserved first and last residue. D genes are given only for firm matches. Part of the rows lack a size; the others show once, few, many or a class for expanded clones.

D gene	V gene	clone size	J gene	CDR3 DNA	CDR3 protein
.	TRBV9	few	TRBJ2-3	TGTGCCAGCAGCGTAGCTCACAACACAGATACGCAGTATTTT	CASSVAHNTDTQYF
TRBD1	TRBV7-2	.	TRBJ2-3	TGTGCCAGCAGCTCAAGGGACAGGGGAAATACGCAGTATTTT	CASSSRDRGNTQYF
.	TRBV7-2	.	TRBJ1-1	TGTGCCAGCAGCCCGGGCAGGGGCACTGAAGCTTTCTTT	CASSPGRGTEAFF
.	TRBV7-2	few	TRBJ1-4	TGTGCCAGCAGCTTATTCGGGGAGGGCGCTGAAAAACTGTTTTTT	CASSLFGEGAEKLFF
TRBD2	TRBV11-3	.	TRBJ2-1	TGTGCCAGCAGCTTAGGAGCGGGGGGGCCCTATGAGCAGTTCTTC	CASSLGAGGPYEQFF
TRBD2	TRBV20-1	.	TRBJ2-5	TGCAGTGTTCAGCGGGAGGGCTCCCAGTACTTC	CSVQREGSQYF
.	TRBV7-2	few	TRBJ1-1	TGTGCCAGCAGCTTGGGCGGAGGGAACGCTGAAGCTTTCTTT	CASSLGGGNAEAFF
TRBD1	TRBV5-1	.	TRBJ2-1	TGCGCCAGCGGGACAGGGAGCAATGAGCAGTTCTTC	CASGTGSNEQFF
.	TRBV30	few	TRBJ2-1	TGTGCCTGGAGCGCCGGGACTGGACGCAATGAGCAGTTCTTC	CAWSAGTGRNEQFF
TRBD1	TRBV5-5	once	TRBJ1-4	TGTGCCAGCGCCCGTTTAACAGGGGAGAGGGAAAAACTGTTTTTT	CASARLTGEREKLFF
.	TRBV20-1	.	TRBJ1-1	TGCAGTGTGACAGGCTTTTCAGCTTTCTTT	CSVTGFSAFF
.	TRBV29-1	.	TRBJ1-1	TGCAGCGTGGGGGGGGAGGGCTGGAACACTGAAGCTTTCTTT	CSVGGEGWNTEAFF
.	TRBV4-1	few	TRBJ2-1	TGCGCCAGCAGCCAAGAAACCGGGAGCGTATCCCAGTTCTTC	CASSQETGSVSQFF
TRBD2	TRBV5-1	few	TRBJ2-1	TGCGCCAGCAAGGAGGGGCTAGCGGGGTACAATGAGCAGTTCTTC	CASKEGLAGYNEQFF
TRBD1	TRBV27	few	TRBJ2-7	TGTGCCAGCAGTTTTCGGACAGGGGGCGAGTACGAGCAGTACTTC	CASSFRTGGEYEQYF
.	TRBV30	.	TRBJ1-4	TGTGCCTGGAAGACTGGGGGGTCTGGTGAAAAACTGTTTTTT	CAWKTGGSGEKLFF
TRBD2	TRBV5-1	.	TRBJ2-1	TGCGCCAGCAGCTTGGGGCTAGCGGGGGGCCGTAGCTCCTACAATGAGCAGTTCTTC	CASSLGLAGGRSSYNEQFF
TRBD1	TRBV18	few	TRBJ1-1	TGTGCCAGCTCACCGCCCGGACAGGGATCGGGAGCTTTCTTT	CASSPPGQGSGAFF
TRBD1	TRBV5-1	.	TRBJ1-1	TGCGCCAGCAGCCCGAGACAGGGTAGGACTGAAGCTTTCTTT	CASSPRQGRTEAFF
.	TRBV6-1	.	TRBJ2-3	TGTGCCAGCAGTGAAGCCCGGAGCACAGATACGCAGTATTTT	CASSEARSTDTQYF
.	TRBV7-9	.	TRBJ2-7	TGTGCCAGCAGCTTATATCCCTCCTACGAGCAGTACTTC	CASSLYPSYEQYF
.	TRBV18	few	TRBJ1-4	TGTGCCAGCTCTTACCGGGAAGGCGGTGAAAAACTGTTTTTT	CASSYREGGEKLFF
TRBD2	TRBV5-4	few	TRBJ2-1	TGTGCCAGCAGGCCCGGGACTAGCGGGAGCGATGAGCAGTTCTTC	CASRPGTSGSDEQFF
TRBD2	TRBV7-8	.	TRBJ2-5	TGTGCCGTATCACTAGCGGAGGAGAGGGAGACCCAGTACTTC	CAVSLAEERETQYF
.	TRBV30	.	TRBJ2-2	TGTGCCTGGAGAATCTTCGGGGAGCTGTTTTTT	CAWRIFGELFF
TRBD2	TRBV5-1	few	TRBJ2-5	TGCGCCAGCAGCTTGGGAGCTAGCGGGGGACAAGAGACCCAGTACTTC	CASSLGASGGQETQYF
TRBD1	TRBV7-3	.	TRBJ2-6	TGTGCCAGCAGACCGGGACAGGGGGCTGGGGCCAACGTCCTGACTTTC	CASRPGQGAGANVLTF
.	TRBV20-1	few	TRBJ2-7	TGCAGTGCGGCGGACTCCTACGAGCAGTACTTC	CSAADSYEQYF
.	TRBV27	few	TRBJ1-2	TGTGCCAGCAGTTCACTTCCGGGACTTGAGGGCTATGGCTACACCTTC	CASSSLPGLEGYGYTF
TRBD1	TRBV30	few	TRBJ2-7	TGTGCCTGGAAAGGACAGGGTCGATACGAGCAGTACTTC	CAWKGQGRYEQYF
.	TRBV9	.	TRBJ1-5	TGTGCCAGCAGCGTAACAGAACTGGCTCAGCCCCAGCATTTT	CASSVTELAQPQHF
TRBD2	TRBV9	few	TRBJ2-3	TGTGCCAGCAGCGCAGGTCGGGGGGGTCACGCTACGCAGTATTTT	CASSAGRGGHATQYF
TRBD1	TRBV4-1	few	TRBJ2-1	TGCGCCAGCAGCCAGGGACAGGGGGTCGTAGTTGAGCAGTTCTTC	CASSQGQGVVVEQFF
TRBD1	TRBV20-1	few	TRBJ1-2	TGCAGTGCTGGACAGGGAATTGGCTACACCTTC	CSAGQGIGYTF
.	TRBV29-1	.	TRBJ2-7	TGCAGCGTTGAACTGGGGACTTACGAGCAGTACTTC	CSVELGTYEQYF
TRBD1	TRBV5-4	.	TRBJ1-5	TGTGCCAGCAGCTTGCAAGGGGGCCAGCCCCAGCATTTT	CASSLQGGQPQHF
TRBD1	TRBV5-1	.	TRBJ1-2	TGCGCCAGCAGCGCGGACAGGGGGGTCTATGGCTACACCTTC	CASSADRGVYGYTF